The 9 T cell receptor beta chains below come from one sample, sequenced in a study of PD-L1 blockade in urothelial cancer. Profiling relied on immunoSEQ multiplex PCR, and the TCRdb table lists in-frame clones only, not all of them. The sample has about 80,000 clones, roughly 90% seen once; the top ten hold roughly 6.1%. The sample in question was PBMCs, obtained around atezolizumab (anti-PD-L1) treatment. These receptors were collected from an older woman with urothelial cancer.

This clone has a single count. The chain employs TRBV5-1 and TRBJ2-7; possible D gene TRBD2, 5 bases. The V end was cut by 4 bases, the J end by 4 bases, with 6 bases between. Germline V gives CDR1 SGHRS, CDR2 YFSETQ. The CDR3 loop spans 11 amino acids. CDR3 sequence: CASSGEYEQYF. The CDR3 DNA sequence: TGCGCCAGCAGCGGGGAGTACGAGCAGTACTTC.

The chain couples TRBV18 to TRBJ1-1; the D gene is possibly TRBD1 (5 bases). V was cut by 5 bases and J by 2 bases, with 12 bases left in between. Germline V gene lookup returns CDR1 KGHSH and CDR2 LQKENI. The CDR3 is 14 amino acids. DNA of the CDR3: TGTGCCAGCTCATCGGGGGGGGACAACACTGAAGCTTTCTTT. Translated: CASSSGGDNTEAFF.

This clone was seen only once. V and J are TRBV29-1 and TRBJ2-1; 14 nucleotides align to TRBD2. This CDR3 spans 16 amino acids. Germline CDR1 is SQVTM and CDR2 is ANQGSEA. V lost 6 bases, J lost 8 bases, and 12 bases stayed unmatched. This CDR3 reads CSVLGLAGVFSDEQFF. The CDR3 DNA reads TGCAGCGTCCTGGGACTAGCGGGAGTTTTTTCCGATGAGCAGTTCTTC.

The rearrangement uses TRBV5-1 and TRBJ2-2, with TRBD1 as a possible D gene (6 bases). The CDR3 covers 13 residues. CDR1 and CDR2 (germline): SGHRS, YFSETQ. V was pared by 1 base and J by 8 bases, with 9 bases between. The CDR3 reads CASSLTGFGELFF. In DNA form, the CDR3 reads TGCGCCAGCAGCTTGACAGGGTTTGGGGAGCTGTTTTTT. Based on the CDR3 plus reference TRBV5-1 and TRBJ2-2, the full variable domain is KAGVTQTPRYLIKTRGQQVTLSCSPISGHRSVSWYQQTPGQGLQFLFEYFSETQRNKGNFPGRFSGRQFSNSRSEMNVSTLELGDSALYLCASSLTGFGELFFGEGSRLTVL.

The J gene is TRBJ1-2, the V gene TRBV19; D gene uncertain. This CDR3 comprises 15 residues. Trimming left V 3 bases short and J 4 bases short, with 15 bases between. CDR1 and CDR2 from the germline V gene are LNHDA and SQIVND (reference sequence). Written as DNA, the CDR3 is TGTGCCAGTAGTATTTCCGGGATGCATAGCTATGGCTACACCTTC. Its translation is CASSISGMHSYGYTF.

The J gene is TRBJ2-3, the V gene TRBV2; TRBD1 is a possible D gene (7 bases). The CDR3 extends over 14 amino acids. From germline, CDR1 is SNHLY and CDR2 FYNNEI. V was shortened by 4 bases and J by 5 bases, with 13 bases between the two germline ends. The CDR3 bases are TGTGCCAGCAGTGTAGGTCAGGGGGGAGATACGCAGTATTTT. As protein: CASSVGQGGDTQYF. The full variable domain, with the rest looked up from reference TRBV2 and TRBJ2-3, is EPEVTQTPSHQVTQMGQEVILRCVPISNHLYFYWYRQILGQKVEFLVSFYNNEISEKSEIFDDQFSVERPDGSNFTLKIRSTKLEDSAMYFCASSVGQGGDTQYFGPGTRLTVL.

This clone was counted once. V usage is TRBV5-4 and J usage is TRBJ2-3; 8 bases fit TRBD1. J was trimmed by 5 bases and V by 4 bases; bases with no gene match: 9. In germline, CDR1 is SGHNT, CDR2 YYREEE (reference sequence). The CDR3 runs to 15 residues. CDR3 bases: TGTGCCAGCAGCAACAAAAAACAGGGGGTAGATACGCAGTATTTT. Its protein is CASSNKKQGVDTQYF.

This chain connects TRBV11-2 to TRBJ2-1, with 8 bases fitting TRBD2. The germline V gene encodes CDR1 SGHAT and CDR2 FQNNGV. J was trimmed by 6 bases and V by 1 base; bases with no gene match: 14. This CDR3 comprises 18 residues. The CDR3 spells CASSLVSARASGFNEQFF. The DNA for the CDR3 is TGTGCCAGCAGCTTAGTTTCCGCTCGGGCTAGCGGGTTCAATGAGCAGTTCTTC.

CDR3 sequence reads: CAWKLAGSPDTQYF. Here the CDR3 DNA reads TGTGCCTGGAAGCTAGCGGGGTCCCCAGATACGCAGTATTTT. This chain uses TRBV30 with TRBJ2-3, with TRBD2 matching over 9 bases. V shed 4 bases and J 4 bases; nucleotides not matched to a gene: 6. Germline V lookup: CDR1 GTSNPN, CDR2 SVGIG (reference sequence). CDR3 length: 14 residues.